The entry below gives a single T cell receptor beta chain sequence along with its context. This receptor's antigen is unknown. Within one base of it there is no much larger clone, and no base qualities were kept. This sample was taken from a study of cytomegalovirus exposure and HLA in healthy donors (dated by TCRdb to about 2017). General notes on the study: An earlier analysis of some 600 of the donors reported about 260 Gb of sequence data and about 120 million unique TCR beta sequences obtained from some 200 million T cells. Approximately 330 gigabases of sequencing data and around 80 million unique TCR sequences made up an early release that covered fewer than 650 HLA-typed donors. Of the roughly 390 genotyped donors, 65% to 90% were placed in the genetic ancestry cluster associated with self-reported Caucasian donors. The study aimed to test whether cataloging public T cell receptors could reveal signatures of past pathogen exposure. Using immunosequencing, the study profiled T cell repertoires from around 670 subjects and related those repertoires to cytomegalovirus serostatus. A separate validation cohort of more than 100 different subjects was used in addition to the 666-subject first cohort. High-throughput TCR immunosequencing, statistical association of individual TCRs with disease status, and machine learning were combined to predict cytomegalovirus infection status. In a later analysis, previously published TCR beta repertoires from 666 donors were re-analyzed and high-resolution HLA genotyping was added so that TCR occurrence patterns could be studied. The later analysis used no new phenotypic data to find candidate immune exposures, relying instead on TCR beta sequences and their occurrence across donors. An earlier analysis of around 580 of the donors used high-throughput TCR beta sequencing to judge whether each TCR beta V gene segment behaved as functional or pseudogenic. Donor age, sex, ethnicity and CMV serostatus were compiled alongside the repertoire data. A later genetic analysis used genome-wide SNP genotypes for about 60% of the roughly 670 donors, treating that subset as a discovery cohort. Every repertoire in the discovery cohort had been generated on one and the same sequencing platform. HLA typing covered class I and class II loci at four-digit resolution. Typing coverage differed by locus: A, B, C, DRB1 and DQB1 were typed in about 620-640 donors, DQA1 in 500 to 550, DPA1 in approximately 610, and DPB1 in 472. Several DR-DQ haplotypes were treated as single units for association and clustering because of strong linkage in the cohort. Among roughly 400 genotyped donors of the cohort, an average of roughly 230,000 unique TCR beta nucleotide sequences was sequenced per donor, of which 15% to 20% were non-productive.

Study-level results and caveats: In the study, some 160 TCR beta chains were listed as associated with cytomegalovirus. For the cohort, immune exposure information was limited to CMV serostatus. In vitro tests confirmed that a few of the cytomegalovirus-associated TCR beta chains recognize cytomegalovirus antigens. Specific HLA alleles were associated with 16,951 TCR beta sequences at a false discovery rate of 0.05 in a later analysis. The 87-base-pair reads could not distinguish some IMGT-functional V segments, including TRBV6-2 and TRBV6-3, so those segments were excluded. A further reported finding was that TCR beta sequences accurately predicted the HLA-A and HLA-B alleles for most subjects in the first cohort. Correlated functional status among segregating V segments might reflect linkage disequilibrium, but an unknown experimental factor could not be ruled out. Assigning TCR associations to individual alleles was difficult when HLA alleles, especially DR and DQ, strongly co-occurred. V-gene and J-gene trimming of TCR beta chains was associated with a missense DCLRE1C variant in a later genetic analysis, and the association was replicated in an independent cohort. Because counts were too low, around 17 rarely observed V segments, including chromosome 9 orphons, were left out of the earlier analysis of approximately 580 of the donors. In a later analysis, HLA-associated TCR beta chains were found to be more clonally expanded and to have lower generation probabilities than equally common non-associated chains. Because HLA typing was missing for some donors at each locus, association tests included only the typed subset. A cluster of highly shared sequence variants was judged likely to be a technical artifact of the sequencing pipeline. In a later analysis, TCR association rates were found to vary across HLA loci, with the most associated TCRs seen for DRB1 alleles and the fewest for HLA-C alleles. In this cohort, only TCR beta chains were sequenced, and detectable features were limited by the absence of alpha or paired-chain data. In a later genetic analysis, fewer N-insertions in productive TCRs were reported among donors in an Asian-associated ancestry cluster than the roughly 710-donor mean. The classifier was reported to diagnose cytomegalovirus status with high specificity and sensitivity in both the original cohort and the validation cohort. A later analysis reported that several top co-occurrence clusters appeared linked to parvovirus B19, influenza, CMV and Epstein-Barr virus. In an earlier analysis of fewer than 750 of the donors, most TCR beta V segments were observed in productive rearrangements about 90% or about 30% of the time, broadly matching IMGT annotations. Most CMV-associated TCR beta chains appeared to be HLA-restricted in a later analysis, and the HLA associations seemed to be driven largely by CMV exposure. The authors suggested that the approach could potentially be generalized to other disease states and immunological phenotypes. Presence/absence analyses assumed roughly uniform sequencing depth across donors, an assumption that may not hold. Most TCR sequences were observed very rarely across donors, whereas some public TCRs were present in many individuals.

The receptor library was made with the immunoSEQ multiplex PCR assay. A mixture of 60 forward primers for TCR Vbeta segments and 13 reverse primers for TCR Jbeta segments was used in the multiplex PCR. A multiplex PCR assay on genomic DNA amplified the CDR3 region of rearranged TCR beta genes. On the Illumina HiSeq System, the amplified TCR beta libraries were sequenced as 87-base-pair reads. The authors processed their data as follows. Across the 670 or so repertoires, a later analysis counted approximately 75 million unique TCR beta chains, 9.5 million to 13 million of which were shared by at least two donors. A nearest-neighbor algorithm error-corrected the raw reads and collapsed the reads into unique sequences, merging closely related sequences to remove PCR and sequencing errors. To assign V, D and J gene segments, CDR3 sequences were aligned to IMGT reference sequences. For a sequence to be retained, a match of at least six nucleotides was required to both a V gene segment and a J gene segment. Rearrangements were classified as productive when the CDR3 lacked stop codons and remained in frame with V and J, and all other rearrangements were classified as non-productive. Following IMGT convention, CDR3 was defined as the stretch from the second conserved V-encoded cysteine to the conserved J-encoded phenylalanine. In an earlier analysis of roughly 610 of the donors, sequences lacking an unambiguous match to a single V gene segment were excluded. An earlier analysis of roughly 590 of the donors called V segments functional above 56.7% productive rearrangements and segregating when the between-donor standard deviation exceeded 5%. A statistical classification framework was built for diagnosing cytomegalovirus status from the catalog of TCR beta chain sequences. In a later analysis, V and J genes were assigned by comparing TCR nucleotide sequences against IMGT/GENE-DB human TR gene sequences. The TCRdist pipeline was used in a later analysis to assign CDR3 sequences and most-parsimonious VDJ recombination scenarios. In a later analysis, each TCR beta chain was defined by its CDR3 amino acid sequence together with its V-gene family, and reads lacking a unique V-gene family were excluded. A later analysis removed 500 to 650 highly shared, low-generation-probability nucleotide sequences to deal with suspected cross-contamination and a sequencing artifact. For each public chain, a later analysis derived a clonal expansion index from normalized ranks of inferred template counts within each repertoire. Generation probabilities in a later analysis came from a VDJ recombination model fitted to out-of-frame rearrangements, and those results were checked against IGoR. Hypergeometric tests were used in a later analysis to score TCR-TCR, TCR-HLA and TCR-CMV co-occurrence, with a repertoire-size bias correction applied to the TCR pairs. In a later analysis, false discovery rates were estimated by permuting HLA or CMV assignments 20 times. In a later analysis, co-occurring TCRs were grouped using DBSCAN, with TCRdist sequence similarity added in when clustering inside HLA-allele-positive subsets. Co-occurrence clustering excluded repertoires with fewer than 30,000 or more than 120,000 public chains, plus five with anomalous nucleotide sharing. Drawn from immuneACCESS, this table holds only the in-frame rearrangements with V and J called that TCRdb kept. Clones are partly lost; checked studies trace under half to an unresolved V gene and leave the rest unexplained. That table is the source of V, J and clone size, and D and trimming were worked out from the DNA. The sample has roughly 220,000 clones on record, around 70% of them singletons. The ten top clones hold 2.5% to 3% of the sample.

Counted from cysteine to phenylalanine, this CDR3 has 13 amino acids. Just the 39-base CDR3 DNA is kept, in frame starting at base 1. V and J lose 6 bases and 8 bases, and a span of 11 bases separates them. Looking up the germline V gene yields CDR1 MDHEN and CDR2 SYDVKM. The cohort comprised several hundred healthy bone marrow donors. At the time of sampling, all cohort members were nominally healthy, though unrecorded immune exposures were likely present. The donor tested CMV seropositive and was one of the 289 seropositive cohort members. A peripheral blood sample was provided by each donor, and peripheral blood mononuclear cells were used for TCR beta sequencing. Genomic DNA was extracted from the blood cell samples with the Qiagen DNeasy Blood Extraction Kit.

The sequence was collected from a middle-aged man in good health and CMV-seropositive. The sample consisted of PBMCs. This chain joins TRBV28 to TRBJ1-6; the D gene cannot be resolved reliably. The nucleotide sequence reads as follows: TGTGCCAGCAGGTGGACTGATTATTCACCCCTCCACTTT. The translation is CASRWTDYSPLHF.